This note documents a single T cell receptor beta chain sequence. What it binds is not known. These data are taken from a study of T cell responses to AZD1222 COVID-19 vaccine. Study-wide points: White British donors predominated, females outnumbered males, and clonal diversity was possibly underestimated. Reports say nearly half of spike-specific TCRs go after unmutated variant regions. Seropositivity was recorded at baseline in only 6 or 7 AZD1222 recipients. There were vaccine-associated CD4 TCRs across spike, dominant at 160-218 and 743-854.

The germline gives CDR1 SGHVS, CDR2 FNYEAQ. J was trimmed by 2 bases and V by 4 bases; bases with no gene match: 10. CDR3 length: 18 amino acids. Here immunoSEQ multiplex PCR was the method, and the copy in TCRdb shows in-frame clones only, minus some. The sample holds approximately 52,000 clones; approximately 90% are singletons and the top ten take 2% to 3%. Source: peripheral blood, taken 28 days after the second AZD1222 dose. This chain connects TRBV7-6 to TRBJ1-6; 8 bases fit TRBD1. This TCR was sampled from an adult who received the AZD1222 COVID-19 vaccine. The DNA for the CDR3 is TGTGCCAGCAGCTCGTCAGGACAGGGAGGGACCTATAATTCACCCCTCCACTTT. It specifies CASSSSGQGGTYNSPLHF. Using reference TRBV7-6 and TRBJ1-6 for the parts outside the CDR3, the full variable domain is GAGVSQSPRYKVTKRGQDVALRCDPISGHVSLYWYRQALGQGPEFLTYFNYEAQQDKSGLPNDRFSAERPEGSISTLTIQRTEQRDSAMYRCASSSSGQGGTYNSPLHFGNGTRLTVT.